This TCR beta chain was observed in a study of blood T cell repertoires in COVID-19. Study in general: Samples taken during acute and convalescent COVID-19 were collected in the United States, Italy and Spain. The cDNA or gDNA used as material had been derived from T cells, B-cell-depleted T cells, or PBMCs.

The CDR3 loop spans 12 amino acids. The V gene lost 7 bases and the J gene lost 7 bases, with 11 bases spanning the gap. Germline V CDR1 and CDR2: SNHLY, FYNNEI. The authors' processing: Reference gene primer amplification yielded estimated nucleated cell counts. The table came from immunoSEQ multiplex PCR; TCRdb's copy has only in-frame clones and leaves some out. The V and J calls and the clone size are those of that table, but D and trimming were determined from the DNA. The repertoire holds 100,000 to 150,000 clones, with about 74% as singletons. This clone came up a few times. What was sequenced was peripheral blood. The chain employs TRBV2 and TRBJ1-5; no clear D. This sequence originates from a man between 60 and 70 years old with acute or convalescent COVID-19. CDR3 sequence reads: CASTGGMQPQHF. The CDR3 DNA is TGTGCCAGCACGGGTGGTATGCAGCCCCAGCATTTT.